The clone carrying this T cell receptor beta chain has just one count. Antigen: not known. The data originate from a study of cytomegalovirus exposure and HLA in healthy donors. Whole-study results and caveats: The authors excluded some V segments, including TRBV6-2 and TRBV6-3, as indistinguishable.

60 Vbeta and 13 Jbeta primers were used in PCR. The repertoire was sequenced with immunoSEQ multiplex PCR; TCRdb's copy has only in-frame clones and lacks some. Here the sample spans 150,000 to 200,000 clones, 60% to 80% being singletons. Trimming removed 5 bases from V and 2 bases from J, with 12 bases in between. Looked up from germline, CDR1 is SGHTA and CDR2 is FQGNSA. This CDR3 contains 14 residues. Sequencing was done on a sample of PBMCs. The receptor's source is a man between 18 and 29 years old in good health and CMV-seropositive. The chain uses TRBV7-2 and TRBJ1-1; D not resolved. Written as DNA, the CDR3 is TGTGCCAGCAGCCTTGGGCGACTAAACACTGAAGCTTTCTTT. This codes for CASSLGRLNTEAFF.